The 6 T cell receptor beta chains given below trace back to one sample, sequenced in a study of blood T cell repertoires in COVID-19. The protocol was immunoSEQ multiplex PCR, while the TCRdb copy is restricted to in-frame clones and leaves out a portion. Counted here are 150,000 to 200,000 clones, roughly 87% occurring once; the ten biggest clones make up approximately 1.4%. The specimen was peripheral blood. All receptors derive from a woman aged 45-65 years with acute or convalescent COVID-19.

The chain links TRBV12-3 or TRBV12-4 to TRBJ1-1, with D uncertain. The CDR3 has 10 amino acids. Trimming stripped 6 bases from V and 7 bases from J, with 6 bases between. CDR3 nucleotides: TGTGCCAGCAGGGGCTTTGAAGCTTTCTTT. Its protein product is CASRGFEAFF.

The rearrangement joins TRBV30 to TRBJ2-5; a weak D match, TRBD2 (6 bases). Germline V gene data show CDR1 as GTSNPN and CDR2 as SVGIG (reference sequence). V was clipped by 0 bases and J by 5 bases, with 10 bases between them. The CDR3 has 13 residues. In nucleotides, the CDR3 is TGTGCCTGGAGTGTAAGGAGGGACGAGACCCAGTACTTC. It encodes CAWSVRRDETQYF.

The genes are TRBV7-2 and TRBJ2-5; D perhaps matches TRBD2 (6 bases). This CDR3 spans 13 amino acids. The V gene's germline CDR1 is SGHTA and CDR2 FQGNSA. Trimming cost V 4 bases and J 6 bases, with 12 bases left between them. Here the CDR3 reads CASSSRGGQTQYF. For the CDR3, the DNA is TGTGCCAGCAGCTCGCGCGGAGGGCAGACCCAGTACTTC. The whole variable domain, filled in from reference TRBV7-2 and TRBJ2-5, reads GAGVSQSPSNKVTEKGKDVELRCDPISGHTALYWYRQSLGQGLEFLIYFQGNSAPDKSGLPSDRFSAERTGGSVSTLTIQRTQQEDSAVYLCASSSRGGQTQYFGPGTRLLVL.

This clone was found a few times. This chain connects TRBV4-2 to TRBJ2-3, with D possibly TRBD1 on 6 matching bases. Germline V CDR1 and CDR2: LGHNA, YNFKEQ. Trimming pared 0 bases from V and 6 bases from J, leaving 13 bases between. The CDR3 is 15 residues long. The CDR3 DNA sequence: TGTGCCAGCAGCCAAGAAAGAGGGGGTTTTGATACGCAGTATTTT. This encodes CASSQERGGFDTQYF.

This sequence joins TRBV7-8 and TRBJ2-7; 9 nucleotides agree with TRBD1. With V trimmed by 5 bases and J by 7 bases, 6 bases remained unmatched. The CDR3 consists of 13 residues. Germline values: CDR1 SGHVS, CDR2 FQNEAQ. This chain's CDR3 is CASSRDREWEQYF. CDR3 in DNA: TGTGCCAGCAGCCGGGACAGGGAATGGGAGCAGTACTTC.

The chain recombines TRBV20-1 with TRBJ1-2, with D unresolved. The germline V gene has CDR1 DFQATT and CDR2 SNEGSKA (reference sequence). The CDR3 spans 11 residues. Trimming removed 2 bases from V and 9 bases from J, with 10 bases in between. CDR3 DNA sequence: TGCAGTGCTAGAATACAGACGCGCTACACCTTC. This translates into CSARIQTRYTF.